This T cell receptor beta chain was retrieved from a study of identical twins. Unique molecular identifiers were in the cDNA, with template-switch universal primer binding. TCRdb reanalysed the 5' RACE reads using MiXCR and keeps one entry per CDR3 protein. In the table there are around 960,000 distinct CDR3 sequences, more than 9% of which are singletons. This clonotype was observed a few times. The CDR3 spans 15 residues. Germline values: CDR1 MDHEN, CDR2 SYDVKM. V lost 4 bases and J lost 5, with 14 bases in between. The sample was also reused in another study, on yellow fever vaccine responses in identical twins.

The clonotype comes from a woman between 18 and 29 years old in good health. The chain is built from TRBV28 and TRBJ2-2; TRBD1 might be the D (6 bases). The sample taken for sequencing was PBMCs. CDR3 in amino acids: CASSSWQGTTGELFF. The CDR3 nucleotides are TGTGCCAGCAGTTCTTGGCAGGGGACGACCGGGGAGCTGTTTTTT.